The rows below give T cell receptor beta chains drawn from one sample of a study of shared clonotypes between healthy human individuals. Sequenced by immunoSEQ multiplex PCR; TCRdb stores in-frame clones only, minus some. Of around 1.9 million clones in the sample, about 94% were seen once. The sample comprised naive CD8+ T cells from PBMCs. The receptors were sampled from a man younger than 35 in good health. Some clones in this sample may be carry-over from other donors' samples. CDR3s leave out the opening cysteine and the closing phenylalanine or tryptophan.

TRBV7-9	TRBJ1-2	ASSLVDSGYGYT
TRBV14	TRBJ2-7	ASSSVTGRVSYEQY
TRBV9	TRBJ2-1	ASSVGGTSLRDSYNEQF
TRBV5-6	TRBJ2-2	ASSFSGRANTGELF
TRBV29-1	TRBJ2-5	SVTKPGGPETQY
TRBV5-8	TRBJ2-7	ASSLASGSLEEQY
TRBV9	TRBJ2-2	ASSVEGYGELF
TRBV25-1	TRBJ1-2	ASSEGTGGVRSGGYT
TRBV6-5	TRBJ2-1	ASSYSGGPYNEQF
TRBV5-1	TRBJ2-5	ASSLIPGEETQY
TRBV19	TRBJ2-1	AAGQGPNEQF
TRBV4-2	TRBJ1-5	ASSQDYISNQPQH
TRBV30	TRBJ2-7	AWDPGPNHLYSYEQY
TRBV9	TRBJ1-4	ASSPRWERREAGEKLF
TRBV4-2	TRBJ2-5	ASSQDLTSEEETQY
TRBV4-3	TRBJ2-7	ASSQDQGPSYEQY
TRBV10-3	TRBJ2-7	AVGTSGVGTYEQY
TRBV27	TRBJ2-7	ASSSKDGSSYEQY
TRBV27	TRBJ2-1	ASSGGTSGTYNEQF
TRBV28	TRBJ2-3	ASSYGVVGGDTDTQY
TRBV6-6	TRBJ2-7	ASGEPHEQY
TRBV27	TRBJ2-7	ASRTQGAEQY
TRBV5-4	TRBJ1-3	ASSPRGSSGNTIY
TRBV14	TRBJ2-2	ASSQAGTGELF
TRBV20-1	TRBJ2-1	SAPRQPLQF
TRBV10-3	TRBJ2-7	AISEYGDRDYEQY
TRBV27	TRBJ2-7	ASSLRIAGHYEQY
TRBV7-9	TRBJ2-3	ASSPTSGRAWDTQY